These T cell receptor beta chains were read from a single sample in a study of regulatory T cells in long-lasting Graves disease. TCRdb re-called the multiplex PCR reads through MiXCR, storing one row per CDR3 protein. The data contain about 620,000 distinct CDR3 sequences, about 15% of them singletons. These same records also appear under a second study, on T cells in Graves' hyperthyroidism and ophthalmopathy.

The sample consisted of peripheral blood mononuclear cells (PBMCs), taken at new diagnosis, from a patient treated with antithyroid drugs. These receptors were taken from a woman in her twenties or thirties with Graves disease. The CDR3 runs from the conserved cysteine through the conserved F or W. The D gene is left open where the match is weak. The size of a clone is reported for some rows only, either as once, few or many, or as a class for expanded clones.

j_call d_call clone_size v_call cdr3_aa cdr3_nt
TRBJ2-7 TRBD1 - TRBV6-1 CASSEWQGAYEQYF TGTGCCAGCAGTGAATGGCAGGGGGCGTACGAGCAGTACTTC
TRBJ1-6 TRBD1 few TRBV10-3 CAISGDRGGTNSPLHF TGTGCCATCAGCGGAGACAGGGGGGGGACTAATTCACCCCTCCACTTT
TRBJ2-7 - few TRBV20-1 CSARTYGQVEYF TGCAGTGCTAGAACATATGGCCAGGTAGAATACTTC
TRBJ2-4 TRBD2 many TRBV28 CASSPAPGPIRAGGHIQYF TGTGCCAGCAGTCCCGCCCCGGGACCGATAAGAGCGGGGGGACACATTCAGTACTTC
TRBJ1-3 TRBD1 - TRBV7-9 CASSFRGSSGNTIYF TGTGCCAGCAGCTTCAGGGGGAGCTCTGGAAACACCATATATTTT
TRBJ1-4 - - TRBV28 CASAHATRIEKLFF TGTGCCAGCGCACACGCAACTCGCATTGAAAAACTGTTTTTT
TRBJ2-1 - - TRBV19 CASHAAAGSYNEQFF TGTGCCAGTCACGCGGCGGCGGGCTCCTACAATGAGCAGTTCTTC
TRBJ2-3 - many TRBV11-2 CASSLVGYATDTQYF TGTGCCAGCAGCTTAGTAGGGTATGCGACAGATACGCAGTATTTT
TRBJ1-4 - - TRBV10-3 CAISKGDGTTNEKLFF TGTGCCATCAGTAAGGGGGATGGCACAACTAATGAAAAACTGTTTTTT
TRBJ1-1 - few TRBV12-3/TRBV12-4 CASSLGGSRTEAFF TGTGCCAGCAGTTTAGGAGGCTCCCGGACTGAAGCTTTCTTT
TRBJ2-3 TRBD2 many TRBV28 CALTDRRERTDTQYF TGTGCCCTCACTGACCGGCGGGAGCGCACAGATACGCAGTATTTT
TRBJ2-5 - many TRBV12-3/TRBV12-4 CASSFSSLRTQYF TGTGCCAGCAGTTTTAGCTCTCTAAGGACCCAGTACTTC
TRBJ2-3 - - TRBV29-1 CSVERYESTDMQYF TGCAGCGTTGAACGGTACGAAAGCACAGATATGCAGTATTTT
TRBJ2-3 TRBD1 many TRBV2 CASSLTRQGSHRDTQYF TGTGCCAGCAGTCTCACAAGACAGGGGTCGCACCGGGATACGCAGTATTTT
TRBJ1-5 TRBD1 many TRBV28 CASSPGTGLSNQPQHF TGTGCCAGCAGCCCCGGGACAGGACTCAGTAATCAGCCCCAGCATTTT
TRBJ2-2 - - TRBV5-1 CASSFDGQYTGELFF TGCGCCAGCAGCTTTGACGGACAGTACACCGGGGAGCTGTTTTTT
TRBJ2-6 - few TRBV7-9 CASSFGVYGANVLTF TGTGCCAGCAGCTTTGGGGTCTATGGGGCCAACGTCCTGACTTTC
TRBJ2-1 - many TRBV12-3/TRBV12-4 CASSSLGGSYNEQFF TGTGCCAGCAGTTCCCTTGGGGGCTCCTACAATGAGCAGTTCTTC
TRBJ2-1 - - TRBV19 CASSIGGTTYNEQFF TGTGCCAGTAGTATTGGCGGTACCACCTACAATGAGCAGTTCTTC
TRBJ1-2 - many TRBV9 CASSVVGRDGYTF TGTGCCAGCAGCGTAGTAGGGAGGGATGGCTACACCTTC
TRBJ2-7 TRBD1 - TRBV7-9 CASSLYGDRDYEQYF TGTGCCAGCAGCTTATATGGAGACAGGGACTACGAGCAGTACTTC
TRBJ2-2 - many TRBV2 CASSDDGKGGELFF TGTGCCAGCAGTGACGACGGGAAAGGCGGGGAGCTGTTTTTT
TRBJ1-1 - once TRBV6-5 CASNLDTGRATNTEAFF TGTGCCAGCAACCTCGATACAGGGCGAGCCACGAACACTGAAGCTTTCTTT
TRBJ2-7 - many TRBV11-2 CASSSFGGLGYEQYF TGTGCCAGCAGCTCCTTCGGGGGGCTAGGCTACGAGCAGTACTTC
TRBJ2-5 TRBD2 many TRBV15 CATSATGGRETQYF TGTGCCACCAGCGCGACGGGAGGAAGAGAGACCCAGTACTTC
TRBJ2-2 TRBD1 many TRBV7-8 CASSIPSVAHRGGELFF TGTGCCAGCAGCATACCCTCAGTAGCACACAGGGGCGGGGAGCTGTTTTTT
TRBJ1-1 - few TRBV10-3 CATRPGGTGGPTEAFF TGTGCCACGAGACCCGGGGGCACGGGGGGGCCTACTGAAGCTTTCTTT
TRBJ2-2 - few TRBV28 CASSSVGGKLNTGELFF TGTGCCAGCAGTTCAGTCGGAGGCAAACTCAACACCGGGGAGCTGTTTTTT
TRBJ2-7 - many TRBV20-1 CSARVDSYEQYF TGCAGTGCTAGAGTTGATAGCTACGAGCAGTACTTC
TRBJ1-1 - - TRBV6-4 CASSEDLAGLNTEAFF TGTGCCAGCAGTGAGGACCTCGCAGGGTTGAACACTGAAGCTTTCTTT
TRBJ1-1 - many TRBV12-3/TRBV12-4 CASSPTGLGNTEAFF TGTGCCAGCAGTCCAACAGGGCTGGGGAACACTGAAGCTTTCTTT
TRBJ1-1 - many TRBV3-1 CASSQDWMNTEAFF TGTGCCAGCAGCCAAGACTGGATGAACACTGAAGCTTTCTTT
TRBJ1-1 - many TRBV3-1 CASSQDLNRAEAFF TGTGCCAGCAGCCAAGATCTAAACAGGGCTGAAGCTTTCTTT
TRBJ1-2 - many TRBV2 CASQRLQQVYGYTF TGTGCCAGCCAGAGGCTACAGCAAGTGTATGGCTACACCTTC
TRBJ2-2 - many TRBV2 CASRKGSTGELFF TGTGCCAGCAGGAAGGGGAGCACCGGGGAGCTGTTTTTT
TRBJ1-2 - - TRBV14 CASSQDARDGYTF TGTGCCAGCAGCCAGGACGCAAGGGATGGCTACACCTTC
TRBJ2-7 - many TRBV28 CASYAGGGWYEQYF TGTGCCAGCTATGCAGGAGGGGGCTGGTACGAGCAGTACTTC
TRBJ2-4 - - TRBV3-1 CASSQDLAKNIQYF TGTGCCAGCAGCCAAGACCTAGCCAAAAACATTCAGTACTTC
TRBJ2-1 TRBD1 - TRBV18 CASSSDRVRTEQFF TGTGCCAGCTCATCGGACAGGGTGAGAACTGAGCAGTTCTTC
TRBJ1-6 - - TRBV6-9 CASSYGGAASPLHF TGTGCCAGCAGTTACGGGGGGGCCGCCTCACCCCTCCACTTT
TRBJ2-2 - few TRBV6-5 CASSYGAYANTGELFF TGTGCCAGCAGTTACGGCGCGTACGCGAACACCGGGGAGCTGTTTTTT
TRBJ2-3 TRBD2 - TRBV7-9 CASSLGFGRLAGGSTDTQYF TGTGCCAGCAGCTTAGGATTCGGGAGACTAGCGGGAGGGAGCACAGATACGCAGTATTTT
TRBJ1-4 - few TRBV6-5 CASSYLPGTGEKLFF TGTGCCAGCAGTTACCTCCCGGGTACAGGTGAAAAACTGTTTTTT
TRBJ2-7 TRBD2 - TRBV3-1 CASSQDRLAGGGEQYF TGTGCCAGCAGCCAAGATCGACTAGCGGGAGGCGGGGAGCAGTACTTC
TRBJ1-5 - - TRBV5-6 CASSLGGFNQPQHF TGTGCCAGCAGCTTGGGGGGGTTCAATCAGCCCCAGCATTTT
TRBJ1-5 - few TRBV15 CATSSLPIGSNQPQHF TGTGCCACCAGCAGCCTCCCCATCGGTAGCAATCAGCCCCAGCATTTT
TRBJ2-3 - - TRBV28 CASRQVGERPGEGTDTQYF TGTGCCAGCAGACAAGTGGGAGAGCGGCCGGGGGAGGGCACAGATACGCAGTATTTT
TRBJ2-7 TRBD1 many TRBV28 CASSYLVWQGAYEQYF TGTGCCAGCAGTTATTTGGTCTGGCAGGGGGCCTACGAGCAGTACTTC
TRBJ2-5 - many TRBV7-3 CASSLTGQSETQYF TGTGCCAGCAGCTTAACGGGGCAGTCTGAAACCCAGTACTTC
TRBJ1-1 - many TRBV28 CASSTPAGNTEAFF TGTGCCAGCAGTACCCCAGCGGGGAACACTGAAGCTTTCTTT
TRBJ1-3 TRBD1 - TRBV30 CAASTGAGSGNTIYF TGTGCCGCTAGCACAGGGGCTGGCTCTGGAAACACCATATATTTT
TRBJ1-5 - - TRBV28 CASSYRGRSGNQPQHF TGTGCCAGCAGTTATAGGGGTAGGAGTGGCAATCAGCCCCAGCATTTT
TRBJ1-6 - few TRBV20-1 CSARVGLTINSPLHF TGCAGTGCTAGAGTTGGCCTGACGATTAATTCACCCCTCCACTTT
TRBJ2-5 - - TRBV5-1 CASSAPEGIETQYF TGCGCCAGCAGCGCCCCAGAGGGTATCGAGACCCAGTACTTC